This T cell receptor beta chain comes out of a study of long-term antiretroviral therapy in people with HIV. Germline V gene data show CDR1 as SNHLY and CDR2 as FYNNEI. The CDR3 covers 14 residues. V was cut by 3 bases and J by 7 bases, with 10 bases left in between. The libraries were made with immunoSEQ v3.0 at survey level. Clones were sequenced by immunoSEQ multiplex PCR, and TCRdb holds only the in-frame ones, with some missing. This table holds 25,000 to 30,000 clones, roughly 84% found once. This clone was counted between two and nine times. Source: unsorted PBMCs, taken 0.4 years after starting antiretroviral therapy. This sequence joins TRBV2 and TRBJ1-6; D ambiguous. This receptor was identified in a man between 18 and 29 years old with HIV. The CDR3 here is CASSEGFGNSPLHF. The CDR3 nucleotides read TGTGCCAGCAGTGAGGGGTTTGGAAATTCACCCCTCCACTTT.